The TCR beta chain described here comes from a study of early T cells in non-severe SARS-CoV-2 infection (dated by TCRdb to the early 2020s). At the level of the whole study: TCR sequencing used bulk RNA from unsorted whole blood, so alpha and beta chains could not be paired.

Based on the germline V gene, the CDR1 and CDR2 sequences are ENHRY and SYGVKD. Taken from cysteine to phenylalanine, the CDR3 has 11 residues. The sequence is cut down to CDR3 DNA, 33 bases in frame from base 1. Between the V and J ends, shortened by 3 bases and 6 bases respectively, the junction contains 6 bases. Library method: 5' RACE. These reads were obtained on a NextSeq 500. In the TCR library protocol, unique molecular identifiers were attached to individual cDNA molecules to correct for PCR bias and sequencing error. Both TCR alpha and beta chains were sequenced, and tight co-correlation was observed between alpha and beta sequence abundances in each sample. The original pipeline was this. Decombinator V4 was used to perform V gene, J gene and CDR3 annotation of TCR sequences. TCRs were defined as expanded if a significant change between any two time points was detected under a Poisson model with p below 0.0001. TCR abundances were normalised to the total number of TCRs sequenced per sample and were expressed as counts per million. MAIT TCRs were defined by TRAV1-2 paired with TRAJ12, TRAJ20 or TRAJ33, and iNKT TCRs by TRAV10 paired with TRAJ18. VDJdb, accessed on 1 November 2021, was searched for TCRs annotated for CMV, EBV and SARS-CoV-2, and TCRs annotated for more than one antigen were excluded. Starting from the raw public reads, TCRdb applied fastp trimming at Q25, assembled clones with MiXCR and retained in-frame beta chains. Entries are consolidated by CDR3 protein sequence, retaining the most common genes and DNA. The V and J calls shown here were made by TCRdb, not taken from the authors' results. Within this sample are roughly 60,000 distinct CDR3 sequences, with less than 15% of them counted one time only. The ten largest clones add up to more than 3.5% of the sample.

In this sample, this clonotype turned up a few times. The antigen it binds to is not known. No qualities accompany the bases; no much larger clone lies one base away. Set within a cohort of healthcare workers in London, UK, this nested case-control study involved weekly PCR testing of nasopharyngeal swabs along with blood sampling. Healthcare workers were recruited during the week of the UK lockdown, between 23 and 31 March 2020, and followed weekly for up to roughly 15 weeks. The paper as a whole reports these results and caveats: VDJdb matching was skewed toward anti-spike CD8 responses, so virus-specific expansions were likely underestimated and private and CD4 specificities were missed.

The sample comprised whole blood. Recombination linked TRBV10-3 to TRBJ2-7; no confident D gene assignment can be made. The TCR was taken from an adult who was a healthcare worker with PCR-confirmed SARS-CoV-2 infection or an uninfected control (not recorded which). CDR3 sequence: CAISDPFEQYF. In nucleotide form, the sequence is TGTGCCATCAGTGATCCGTTCGAGCAGTACTTC.